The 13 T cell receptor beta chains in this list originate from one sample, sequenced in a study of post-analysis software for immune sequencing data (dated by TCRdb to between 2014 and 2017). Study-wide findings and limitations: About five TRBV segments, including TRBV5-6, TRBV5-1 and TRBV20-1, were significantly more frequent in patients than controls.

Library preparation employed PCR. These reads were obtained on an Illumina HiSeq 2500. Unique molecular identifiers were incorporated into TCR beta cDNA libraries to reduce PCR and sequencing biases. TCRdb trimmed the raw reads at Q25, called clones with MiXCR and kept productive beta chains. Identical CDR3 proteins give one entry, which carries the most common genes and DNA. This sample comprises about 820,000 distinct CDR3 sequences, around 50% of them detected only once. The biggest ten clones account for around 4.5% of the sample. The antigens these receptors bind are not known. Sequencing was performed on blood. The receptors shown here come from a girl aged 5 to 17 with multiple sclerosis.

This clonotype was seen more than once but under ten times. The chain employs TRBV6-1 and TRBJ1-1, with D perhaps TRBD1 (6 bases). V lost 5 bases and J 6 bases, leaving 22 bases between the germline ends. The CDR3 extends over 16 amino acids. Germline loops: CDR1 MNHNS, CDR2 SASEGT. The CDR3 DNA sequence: TGTGCCAGCAGTCCCCGAGAGGGGGGGGTATTGGCTGAAGCTTTCTTT. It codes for CASSPREGGVLAEAFF.

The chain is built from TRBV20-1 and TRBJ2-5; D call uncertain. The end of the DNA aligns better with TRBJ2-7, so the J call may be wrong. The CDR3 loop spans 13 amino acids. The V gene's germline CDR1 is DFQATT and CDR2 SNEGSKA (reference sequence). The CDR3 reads CSASVRQVGEQYF. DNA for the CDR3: TGCAGTGCTAGTGTTCGTCAGGTTGGCGAGCAGTACTTC.

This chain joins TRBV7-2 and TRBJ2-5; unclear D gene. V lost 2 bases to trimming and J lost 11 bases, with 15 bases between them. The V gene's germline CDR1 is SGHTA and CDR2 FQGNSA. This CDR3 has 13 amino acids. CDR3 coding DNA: TGTGCCAGCAGCTTAAGTGGGAACAATGAGCAGTACTTC. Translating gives CASSLSGNNEQYF.

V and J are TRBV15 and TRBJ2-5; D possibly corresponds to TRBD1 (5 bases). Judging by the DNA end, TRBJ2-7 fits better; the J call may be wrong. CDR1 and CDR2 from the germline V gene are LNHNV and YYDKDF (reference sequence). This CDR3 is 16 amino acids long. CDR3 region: CATSRDGAGKVGEQYF. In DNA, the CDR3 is TGTGCCACCAGCAGAGATGGGGCAGGGAAAGTCGGCGAGCAGTACTTC.

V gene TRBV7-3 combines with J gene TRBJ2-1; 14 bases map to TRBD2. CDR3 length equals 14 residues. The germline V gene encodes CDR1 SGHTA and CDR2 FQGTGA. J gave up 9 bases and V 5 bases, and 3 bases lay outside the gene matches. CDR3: CASSTGLAGGEQFF. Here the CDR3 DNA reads TGTGCCAGCAGCACCGGACTAGCGGGAGGTGAGCAGTTCTTC.

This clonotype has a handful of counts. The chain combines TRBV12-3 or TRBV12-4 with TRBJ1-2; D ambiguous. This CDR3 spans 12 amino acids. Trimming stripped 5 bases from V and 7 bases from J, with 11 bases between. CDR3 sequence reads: CASSLADFGYTF. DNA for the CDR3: TGTGCCAGCAGTCTGGCGGATTTTGGCTACACCTTC.

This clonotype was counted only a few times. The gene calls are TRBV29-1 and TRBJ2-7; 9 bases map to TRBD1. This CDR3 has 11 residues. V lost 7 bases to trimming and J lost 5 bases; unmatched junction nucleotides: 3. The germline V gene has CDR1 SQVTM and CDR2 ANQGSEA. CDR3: CSGTGGNEQYF. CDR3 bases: TGCAGCGGTACAGGGGGCAACGAGCAGTACTTC.

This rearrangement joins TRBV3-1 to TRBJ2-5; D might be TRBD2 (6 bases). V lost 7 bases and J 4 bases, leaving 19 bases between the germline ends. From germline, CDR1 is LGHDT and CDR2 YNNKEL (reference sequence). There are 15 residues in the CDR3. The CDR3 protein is CASNSRGTVTETQYF. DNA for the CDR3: TGTGCCAGCAATAGCCGGGGGACTGTAACAGAGACCCAGTACTTC.

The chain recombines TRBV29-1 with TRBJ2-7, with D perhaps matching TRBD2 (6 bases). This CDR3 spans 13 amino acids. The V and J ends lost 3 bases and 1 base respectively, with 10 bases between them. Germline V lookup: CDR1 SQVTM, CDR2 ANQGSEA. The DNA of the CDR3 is TGCAGCGTTGAGCGGGGCTCGTCCTACGAGCAGTACTTC. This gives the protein CSVERGSSYEQYF.

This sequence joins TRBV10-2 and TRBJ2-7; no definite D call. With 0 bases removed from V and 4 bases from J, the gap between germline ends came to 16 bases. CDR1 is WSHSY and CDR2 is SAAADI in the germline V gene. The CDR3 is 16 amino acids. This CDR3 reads CASSESVGPYPYEQYF. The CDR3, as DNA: TGCGCCAGCAGTGAGTCGGTAGGCCCCTACCCATACGAGCAGTACTTC.

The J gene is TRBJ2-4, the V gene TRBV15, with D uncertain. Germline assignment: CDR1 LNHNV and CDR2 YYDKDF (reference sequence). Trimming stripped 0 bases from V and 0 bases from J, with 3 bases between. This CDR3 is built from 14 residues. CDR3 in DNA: TGTGCCACCAGCAGAGACCTAGCCAAAAACATTCAGTACTTC. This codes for CATSRDLAKNIQYF. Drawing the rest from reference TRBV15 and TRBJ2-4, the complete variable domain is DAMVIQNPRYQVTQFGKPVTLSCSQTLNHNVMYWYQQKSSQAPKLLFHYYDKDFNNEADTPDNFQSRRPNTSFCFLDIRSPGLGDTAMYLCATSRDLAKNIQYFGAGTRLSVL.

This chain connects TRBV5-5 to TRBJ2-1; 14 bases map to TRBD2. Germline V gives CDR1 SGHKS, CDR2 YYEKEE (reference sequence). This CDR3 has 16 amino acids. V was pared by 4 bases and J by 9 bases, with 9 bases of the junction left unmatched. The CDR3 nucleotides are TGTGCCAGCAGCGGGGCCGGGACTAGCGGGGGTAGTGAGCAGTTCTTC. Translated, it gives CASSGAGTSGGSEQFF.

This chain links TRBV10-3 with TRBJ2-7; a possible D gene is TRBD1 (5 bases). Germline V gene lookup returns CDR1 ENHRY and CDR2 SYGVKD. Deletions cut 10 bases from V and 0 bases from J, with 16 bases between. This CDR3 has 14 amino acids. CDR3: CATRDRQSSYEQYF. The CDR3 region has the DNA TGTGCCACCAGGGATCGGCAGAGCTCCTACGAGCAGTACTTC.